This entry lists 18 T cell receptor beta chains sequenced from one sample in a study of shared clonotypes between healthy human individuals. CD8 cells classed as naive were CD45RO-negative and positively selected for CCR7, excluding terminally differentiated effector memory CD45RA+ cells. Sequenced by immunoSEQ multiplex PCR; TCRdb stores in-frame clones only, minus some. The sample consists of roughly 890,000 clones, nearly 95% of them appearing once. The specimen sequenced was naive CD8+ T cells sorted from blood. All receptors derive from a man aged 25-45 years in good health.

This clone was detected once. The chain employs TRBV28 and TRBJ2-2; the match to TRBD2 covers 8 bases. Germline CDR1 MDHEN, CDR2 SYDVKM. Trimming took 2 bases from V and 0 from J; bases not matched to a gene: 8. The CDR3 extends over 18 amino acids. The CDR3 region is CASSLAWTSKSNTGELFF. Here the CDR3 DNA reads TGTGCCAGCAGTTTAGCTTGGACTAGCAAATCGAACACCGGGGAGCTGTTTTTT.

CDR3 DNA sequence: TGTGCCAGGGACAGGGTTGATGGCTACACCTTC. This translates into CARDRVDGYTF. The rearrangement joins TRBV30 to TRBJ1-2, with 9 bases fitting TRBD1. CDR1 and CDR2 from the germline V gene are GTSNPN and SVGIG (reference sequence). Losses at the gene ends were 8 bases for V and 6 bases for J; bases not matched to a gene: 4. The CDR3 is made up of 11 amino acids.

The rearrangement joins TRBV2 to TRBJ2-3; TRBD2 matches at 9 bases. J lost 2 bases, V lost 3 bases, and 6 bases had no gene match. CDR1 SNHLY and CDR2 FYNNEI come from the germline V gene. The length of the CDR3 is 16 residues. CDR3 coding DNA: TGTGCCAGCAGTGATCGTCTAGCGGGGTACACAGATACGCAGTATTTT. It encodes CASSDRLAGYTDTQYF. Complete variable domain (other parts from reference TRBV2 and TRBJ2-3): EPEVTQTPSHQVTQMGQEVILRCVPISNHLYFYWYRQILGQKVEFLVSFYNNEISEKSEIFDDQFSVERPDGSNFTLKIRSTKLEDSAMYFCASSDRLAGYTDTQYFGPGTRLTVL.

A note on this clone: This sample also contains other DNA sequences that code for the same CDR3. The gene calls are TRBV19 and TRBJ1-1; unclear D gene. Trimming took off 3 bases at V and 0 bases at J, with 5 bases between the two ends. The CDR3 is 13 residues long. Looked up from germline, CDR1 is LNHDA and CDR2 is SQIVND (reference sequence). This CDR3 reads CASSISLNTEAFF. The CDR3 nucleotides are TGTGCCAGTAGTATTAGTTTGAACACTGAAGCTTTCTTT.

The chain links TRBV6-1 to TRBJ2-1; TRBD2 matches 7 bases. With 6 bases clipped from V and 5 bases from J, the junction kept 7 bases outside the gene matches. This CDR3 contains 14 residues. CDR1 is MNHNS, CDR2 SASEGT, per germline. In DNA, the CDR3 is TGTGCCAGCAGCCCCGAGGGAGGGAACAATGAGCAGTTCTTC. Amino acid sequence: CASSPEGGNNEQFF.

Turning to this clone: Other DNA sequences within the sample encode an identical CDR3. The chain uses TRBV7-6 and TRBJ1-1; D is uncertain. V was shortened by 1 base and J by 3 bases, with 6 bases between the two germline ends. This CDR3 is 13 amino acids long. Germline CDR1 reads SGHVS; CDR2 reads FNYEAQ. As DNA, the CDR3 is TGTGCCAGCAGCTTAGGGGCTTACACTGAAGCTTTCTTT. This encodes CASSLGAYTEAFF.

The CDR3: CAISQPRDRSSYEQYF. CDR3 nucleotides: TGTGCCATCAGTCAACCCAGGGACAGGTCCTCCTACGAGCAGTACTTC. V usage is TRBV10-3 and J usage is TRBJ2-7, with 8 bases fitting TRBD1. This CDR3 contains 16 residues. The germline gives CDR1 ENHRY, CDR2 SYGVKD. V lost 5 bases to trimming and J lost 0 bases; unmatched junction nucleotides: 9.

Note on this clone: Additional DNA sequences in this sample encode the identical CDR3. In DNA, the CDR3 is TGTGCCAGCAGTCTGGACAGCTCCTACAATGAGCAGTTCTTC. This codes for CASSLDSSYNEQFF. The chain is built from TRBV27 and TRBJ2-1, with D tentatively TRBD1 (6 bases). CDR1 and CDR2 from the germline V gene are MNHEY and SMNVEV (reference sequence). There are 14 residues in the CDR3. The ends were cut back, 5 bases at V and 0 bases at J, with 8 bases in the middle.

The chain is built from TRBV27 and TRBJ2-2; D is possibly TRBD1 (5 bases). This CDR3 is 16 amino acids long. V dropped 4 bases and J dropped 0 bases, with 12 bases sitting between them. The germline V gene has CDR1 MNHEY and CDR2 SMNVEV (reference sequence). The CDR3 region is CASSWGSLANTGELFF. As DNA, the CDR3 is TGTGCCAGCAGTTGGGGCAGCCTCGCGAACACCGGGGAGCTGTTTTTT.

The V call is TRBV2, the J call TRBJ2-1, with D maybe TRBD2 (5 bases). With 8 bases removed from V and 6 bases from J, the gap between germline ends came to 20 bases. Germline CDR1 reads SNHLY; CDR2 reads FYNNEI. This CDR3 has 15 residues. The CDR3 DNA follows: TGTGCCAGCTCCTCCACCAGCGGAGGTTTCAATGAGCAGTTCTTC. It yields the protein CASSSTSGGFNEQFF.

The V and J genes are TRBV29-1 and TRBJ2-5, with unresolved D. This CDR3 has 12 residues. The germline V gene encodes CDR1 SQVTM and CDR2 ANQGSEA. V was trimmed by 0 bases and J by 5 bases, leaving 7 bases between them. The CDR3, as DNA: TGCAGCGTTGAAGATCTCCCGGAGACCCAGTACTTC. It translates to CSVEDLPETQYF.

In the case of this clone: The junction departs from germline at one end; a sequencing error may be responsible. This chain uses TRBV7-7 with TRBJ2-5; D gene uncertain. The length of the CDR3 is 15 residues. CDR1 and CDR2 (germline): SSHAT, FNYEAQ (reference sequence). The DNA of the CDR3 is TGTGCTAGCAGCTTAGAAGGCTACGGCGGAGAGACCCAGTACTTC. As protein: CASSLEGYGGETQYF.

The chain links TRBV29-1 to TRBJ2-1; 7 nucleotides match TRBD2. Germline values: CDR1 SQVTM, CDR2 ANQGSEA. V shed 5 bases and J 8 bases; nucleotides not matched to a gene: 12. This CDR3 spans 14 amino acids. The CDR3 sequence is CSVPPQAGVHEQFF. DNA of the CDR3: TGCAGCGTTCCCCCTCAGGCGGGAGTCCATGAGCAGTTCTTC.

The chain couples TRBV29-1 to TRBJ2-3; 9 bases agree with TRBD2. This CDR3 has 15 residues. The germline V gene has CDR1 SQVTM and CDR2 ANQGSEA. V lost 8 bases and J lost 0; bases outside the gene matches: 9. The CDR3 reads CSSGRGTSSTDTQYF. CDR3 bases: TGCAGCTCCGGAAGGGGGACTAGCAGCACAGATACGCAGTATTTT.

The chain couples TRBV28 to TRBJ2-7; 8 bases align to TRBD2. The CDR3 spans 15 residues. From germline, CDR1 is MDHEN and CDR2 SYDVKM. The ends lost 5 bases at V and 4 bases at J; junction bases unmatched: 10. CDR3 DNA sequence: TGTGCCAGCAGTACCATAGCGGGAATTATTTACGAGCAGTACTTC. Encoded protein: CASSTIAGIIYEQYF. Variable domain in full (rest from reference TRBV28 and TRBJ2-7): DVKVTQSSRYLVKRTGEKVFLECVQDMDHENMFWYRQDPGLGLRLIYFSYDVKMKEKGDIPEGYSVSREKKERFSLILESASTNQTSMYLCASSTIAGIIYEQYFGPGTRLTVT.

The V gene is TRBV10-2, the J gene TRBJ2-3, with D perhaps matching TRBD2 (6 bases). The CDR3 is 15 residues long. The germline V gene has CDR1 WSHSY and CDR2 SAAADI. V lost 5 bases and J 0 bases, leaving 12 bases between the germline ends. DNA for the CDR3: TGCGCCAGCAGTCAACTAGCAGCTAGCACAGATACGCAGTATTTT. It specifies CASSQLAASTDTQYF.

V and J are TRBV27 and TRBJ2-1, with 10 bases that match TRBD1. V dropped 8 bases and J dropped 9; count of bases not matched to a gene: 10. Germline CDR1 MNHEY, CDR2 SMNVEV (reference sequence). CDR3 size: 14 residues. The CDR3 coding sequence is TGTGCCAGCCGCTCCGGGACAGGGGTCAGTGAGCAGTTCTTC. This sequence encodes CASRSGTGVSEQFF.

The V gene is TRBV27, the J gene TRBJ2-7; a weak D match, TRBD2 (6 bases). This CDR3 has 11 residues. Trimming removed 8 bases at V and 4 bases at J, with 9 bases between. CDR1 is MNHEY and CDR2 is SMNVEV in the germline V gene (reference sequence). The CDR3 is CASGGKYEQYF. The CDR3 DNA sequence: TGTGCCAGCGGAGGGAAATACGAGCAGTACTTC.